The 27 T cell receptor beta chains in this list originate from one sample, sequenced in a study of cytomegalovirus exposure and HLA in healthy donors. Primers for the PCR totalled 60 Vbeta and 13 Jbeta. Only in-frame clones appear in the TCRdb table, and some are missing; sequencing was by immunoSEQ multiplex PCR. The sample carries 130,000 to 150,000 clones, around 78% recorded once. The source material was PBMCs. These receptors originate from a young woman in good health and CMV-seronegative.

The CDR3 DNA reads as TGTGCCAGCTCCCCATTCGGGGGGAAGAACACTGAAGCTTTCTTT. Protein product: CASSPFGGKNTEAFF. The chain uses TRBV18 and TRBJ1-1, with a possible D match to TRBD1 (5 bases). V was cut by 6 bases and J by 1 base, with 15 bases left in between. Germline V gives CDR1 KGHSH, CDR2 LQKENI. The CDR3 length is 15 residues.

This clone has only a few counts. This chain joins TRBV7-8 and TRBJ2-5; 9 bases agree with TRBD1. The J call may be wrong; the DNA end is better matched by TRBJ2-7. The CDR3 spans 15 residues. The germline V gene has CDR1 SGHVS and CDR2 FQNEAQ. In DNA, the CDR3 is TGTGCCAGCAGCGCGCGGACAGGGGTTTTGTACGAGCAGTACTTC. It encodes CASSARTGVLYEQYF.

This chain joins TRBV11-2 and TRBJ2-3, with TRBD1 matching over 7 bases. The ends lost 5 bases at V and 0 bases at J; junction bases unmatched: 5. The CDR3 totals 15 residues. Germline loops: CDR1 SGHAT, CDR2 FQNNGV. CDR3 residues: CASSLDRLSTDTQYF. CDR3 DNA: TGTGCCAGCAGCCTGGACAGGCTAAGCACAGATACGCAGTATTTT.

The chain employs TRBV9 and TRBJ2-4, with D perhaps matching TRBD1 (7 bases). CDR3 length: 17 residues. In germline, CDR1 is SGDLS, CDR2 YYNGEE. V lost 4 bases and J lost 3, with 20 bases in between. CDR3 sequence (DNA): TGTGCCAGCAGCTCCGCGGGCGGAGGGGGCGGCAAAAACATTCAGTACTTC. Amino acids: CASSSAGGGGGKNIQYF.

In DNA form, the CDR3 reads TGTGCCAGCAGCTTGGGGGACAGACTAACCTATGGCTACACCTTC. Translating it yields CASSLGDRLTYGYTF. This chain connects TRBV5-4 to TRBJ1-2, with 7 bases fitting TRBD1. After removal of 0 bases from V and 4 bases from J, the junction contained 6 bases not matched to a gene. The CDR3 contains 15 residues. Germline CDR1 reads SGHNT; CDR2 reads YYREEE (reference sequence).

The chain combines TRBV7-9 with TRBJ2-2; 13 bases are a match to TRBD2. Per the germline V gene, CDR1 is SEHNR and CDR2 is FQNEAQ (reference sequence). CDR3 length equals 17 residues. V was clipped by 5 bases and J by 0 bases; unmatched bases: 3. CDR3 sequence: CASSATSGGTNTGELFF. CDR3 nucleotide sequence: TGTGCCAGCAGCGCGACTAGCGGGGGGACGAACACCGGGGAGCTGTTTTTT.

The chain carries TRBV10-2 and TRBJ2-1; TRBD2 agrees at 11 bases. The CDR3 is 16 amino acids. V shed 10 bases and J 3 bases; nucleotides not matched to a gene: 11. Germline CDR1 reads WSHSY; CDR2 reads SAAADI. The CDR3 DNA is TGCGCCACCTCTACGCTAGCGGGAGGACTCTACAATGAGCAGTTCTTC. This translates into CATSTLAGGLYNEQFF.

This rearrangement joins TRBV6-5 to TRBJ1-5; maybe TRBD1 (5 bases). CDR1 and CDR2 from the germline V gene are MNHEY and SVGAGI. The CDR3 contains 13 residues. V was clipped by 6 bases and J by 4 bases, with 10 bases between them. This CDR3 is CASRQTVNQPQHF. In DNA, the CDR3 is TGTGCCAGCAGGCAGACAGTGAATCAGCCCCAGCATTTT.

CDR3 DNA sequence: TGTGCCAGCAGTGAATACACCCAGGGGGCTTCAACTAATGAAAAACTGTTTTTT. The encoded protein is CASSEYTQGASTNEKLFF. This chain joins TRBV25-1 and TRBJ1-4; 8 bases match TRBD1. Germline CDR1 is MGHDK and CDR2 is SYGVNS. V shed 0 bases and J 0 bases; nucleotides not matched to a gene: 6. This CDR3 is built from 18 residues. Complete variable domain (other parts from reference TRBV25-1 and TRBJ1-4): EADIYQTPRYLVIGTGKKITLECSQTMGHDKMYWYQQDPGMELHLIHYSYGVNSTEKGDLSSESTVSRIRTEHFPLTLESARPSHTSQYLCASSEYTQGASTNEKLFFGSGTQLSVL.

V and J are TRBV10-3 and TRBJ2-1; 7 bases line up with TRBD2. This CDR3 comprises 16 residues. V lost 3 bases and J lost 0; bases outside the gene matches: 5. Germline loops: CDR1 ENHRY, CDR2 SYGVKD. The CDR3 loop reads CAISDASGSSYNEQFF. In nucleotides, the CDR3 is TGTGCCATCAGTGATGCTAGCGGTAGCTCCTACAATGAGCAGTTCTTC.

The chain uses TRBV6-5 and TRBJ2-3, with 10 bases aligning to TRBD2. Germline V gene lookup returns CDR1 MNHEY and CDR2 SVGAGI. Trimming took 0 bases from V and 1 from J; bases not matched to a gene: 1. CDR3 length: 16 residues. CDR3 DNA: TGTGCCAGCAGTTACTCAACTAGCGGGGGCACAGATACGCAGTATTTT. Residues: CASSYSTSGGTDTQYF.

This clone appeared once. This sequence joins TRBV6-4 and TRBJ1-5, with 7 bases identical to TRBD1. The germline gives CDR1 MRHNA, CDR2 SNTAGT. The J segment lost 0 bases and the V segment lost 0 bases, leaving 14 bases of the junction unmatched. There are 20 residues in the CDR3. This CDR3 is CASSDSRQGDVGNSNQPQHF. DNA of the CDR3: TGTGCCAGCAGTGACTCCCGGCAGGGGGATGTTGGGAATAGCAATCAGCCCCAGCATTTT.

The J gene is TRBJ2-1, the V gene TRBV11-2, with no clear D. The CDR3 is made up of 15 amino acids. Trimming cost V 3 bases and J 0 bases, with 9 bases left between them. The germline CDR1 and CDR2 sequences are SGHAT and FQNNGV. CDR3 sequence reads: CASSFGGSSYNEQFF. The DNA of the CDR3 is TGTGCCAGCAGCTTCGGCGGAAGCTCCTACAATGAGCAGTTCTTC.

This chain uses TRBV15 with TRBJ1-3; 9 bases fit TRBD1. The CDR3 contains 16 residues. J was trimmed by 3 bases and V by 1 base; bases with no gene match: 4. Germline lookup yields CDR1 LNHNV and CDR2 YYDKDF (reference sequence). The CDR3 protein is CATSRARTGDGNTIYF. CDR3 in DNA: TGTGCCACCAGCAGAGCCCGGACAGGGGATGGAAACACCATATATTTT.

This clone has a handful of counts. This chain uses TRBV10-3 with TRBJ1-5; TRBD1 matches 9 bases. Germline lookup yields CDR1 ENHRY and CDR2 SYGVKD. The CDR3 loop spans 13 amino acids. J was trimmed by 5 bases and V by 8 bases; bases with no gene match: 4. DNA of the CDR3: TGTGCCATCGCAGACAGGGGGGATCAGCCCCAGCATTTT. Residues: CAIADRGDQPQHF.

The CDR3 nucleotides read TGTGCCAGTACTCATCCAGGGGGCCATAGAAACACCATATATTTT. Amino acids: CASTHPGGHRNTIYF. The chain combines TRBV19 with TRBJ1-3; 8 bases map to TRBD1. Germline V gives CDR1 LNHDA, CDR2 SQIVND (reference sequence). This CDR3 region has 15 residues. Trimming at V came to 7 bases and at J to 5 bases, leaving 10 bases not matched to a gene.

The chain is built from TRBV29-1 and TRBJ2-5; 9 nucleotides align to TRBD1. V lost 6 bases to trimming and J lost 4 bases; unmatched junction nucleotides: 9. The CDR3 totals 14 residues. The germline V gene encodes CDR1 SQVTM and CDR2 ANQGSEA. The CDR3 loop is CSVRQGVGLETQYF. The CDR3 DNA reads as TGCAGCGTACGACAGGGGGTGGGGCTAGAGACCCAGTACTTC.

As regards this clone: This specimen includes other DNA sequences encoding the same CDR3. This chain links TRBV11-3 with TRBJ2-1, with D maybe TRBD2 (6 bases). V lost 5 bases to trimming and J lost 6 bases, with 8 bases between them. The CDR3 is made up of 12 amino acids. Germline-derived CDR1 and CDR2 are SGHNT and YENEEA. The CDR3 region has the DNA TGTGCCAGCAGCGGGCGGGGCAATGAGCAGTTCTTC. Translated, it gives CASSGRGNEQFF.

This clone came up a few times. The chain recombines TRBV7-9 with TRBJ1-2, with a tentative D call TRBD1 (6 bases). In germline, CDR1 is SEHNR, CDR2 FQNEAQ (reference sequence). The ends were cut back, 2 bases at V and 2 bases at J, with 21 bases in the middle. CDR3 length: 18 amino acids. CDR3 sequence (DNA): TGTGCCAGCAGCTTATTATTCGACAGGATTTCCAGGAACTATGGCTACACCTTC. Amino acids: CASSLLFDRISRNYGYTF.

This chain's CDR3 is CASRAMASGRGETQYF. The CDR3 coding sequence is TGTGCCAGCAGAGCGATGGCTAGCGGGAGGGGGGAGACCCAGTACTTC. The V gene is TRBV2, the J gene TRBJ2-5, with TRBD2 matching over 12 bases. This CDR3 region has 16 residues. With 6 bases clipped from V and 5 bases from J, the junction kept 10 bases outside the gene matches. Germline CDR1 is SNHLY and CDR2 is FYNNEI.

This clone was recorded only once. The chain recombines TRBV11-3 with TRBJ2-7, with 11 bases identical to TRBD2. This CDR3 spans 16 amino acids. Germline CDR1 SGHNT, CDR2 YENEEA. The V gene end was trimmed by 1 base and the J gene end by 2 bases; junction bases not matched to a gene: 4. CDR3 coding DNA: TGTGCCAGCAGCTTAGTTAGCGGGAGGGGTACCTACGAGCAGTACGTC. Translating gives CASSLVSGRGTYEQYV.

This clone was seen once. The genes are TRBV11-3 and TRBJ2-5; no firm D call. This CDR3 spans 13 amino acids. Trimming pared 2 bases from V and 2 bases from J, leaving 6 bases between. Per germline, CDR1 SGHNT and CDR2 YENEEA. CDR3 nucleotides: TGTGCCAGCAGCTTAACGCAGCAAGAGACCCAGTACTTC. As protein: CASSLTQQETQYF.

In DNA, the CDR3 is TGTGCCAGCAGCCGGGGGGGGACACCATCGGGCTACACCTTC. It is translated as CASSRGGTPSGYTF. V gene TRBV5-5 combines with J gene TRBJ1-2; D might be TRBD1 (6 bases). The germline CDR1 and CDR2 sequences are SGHKS and YYEKEE (reference sequence). V lost 4 bases and J 8 bases, leaving 18 bases between the germline ends. CDR3 length equals 14 residues.

This clone has just a few counts. The chain carries TRBV6-6 and TRBJ1-2; D remains ambiguous. The CDR3 is 12 amino acids. The V end was cut by 4 bases, the J end by 3 bases, with 6 bases between. Germline V CDR1 and CDR2: MNHNY, SVGAGI (reference sequence). The DNA for the CDR3 is TGTGCCAGCAGTTCCATTGACTATGGCTACACCTTC. It yields the protein CASSSIDYGYTF.

This clone was recorded a few times. One end of the junction does not line up with germline, which may come from a read error. This sequence joins TRBV6-1 and TRBJ1-1; perhaps TRBD1 as D (6 bases). CDR3 size: 14 residues. CDR1 is MNHNS and CDR2 is SASEGT in the germline V gene. The CDR3 sequence: CASSDRGWNSEAFF. The CDR3 bases are TGTGCCAGCAGTGATAGGGGGTGGAACAGTGAAGCTTTCTTT.

V usage is TRBV10-3 and J usage is TRBJ2-4; tentatively, D is TRBD1 (6 bases). Germline V gene lookup returns CDR1 ENHRY and CDR2 SYGVKD. The CDR3 totals 15 residues. V lost 3 bases, J lost 9 bases, and 18 bases lay in between. The CDR3 spells CAISDPGAAPSIQYF. The CDR3 DNA sequence: TGTGCCATCAGTGATCCAGGGGCCGCACCCTCCATTCAGTACTTC.

This chain uses TRBV4-3 with TRBJ2-2, with TRBD2 matching 15 bases. The J segment lost 7 bases and the V segment lost 1 base, leaving 7 bases of the junction unmatched. CDR1 and CDR2 from the germline V gene are LGHNA and YSLEER. CDR3 length equals 18 residues. CDR3 bases: TGCGCCAGCAGCCAAGTGAGGACTAGCGGGAGGGCAGACGGGGAGCTGTTTTTT. It encodes CASSQVRTSGRADGELFF.